This TCR beta chain emerged from a study of T-cell reconstitution after alpha-beta-depleted transplantation in children. Study-level points and caveats: Alpha-beta T cells about two months after transplant reportedly derived from several hundred expanded graft clones. Once a year had passed after transplant, T-cell counts and diversity came mostly from newly produced T cells.

This clonotype was seen only a few times. Its antigen is unknown. It was with unique molecular identifiers that the TCRbeta library was prepared. Via MiXCR, TCRdb re-called the PCR reads, giving one row per CDR3 protein. This table has some 300,000 distinct CDR3 sequences, around 7.3% appearing once. Source: peripheral blood, taken 360 days after TCRalphabeta/CD19-depleted stem cell transplant. This clonotype originated in a female patient between 2 and 10 years old who had a stem cell transplant for Fanconi anemia, so the T cells may come from the graft donor.

CDR3 sequence: CASSFSPSGASHGYTF. The DNA for the CDR3 is TGTGCCAGCAGCTTTTCCCCAAGCGGGGCATCTCATGGCTACACCTTC. This sequence joins TRBV7-9 and TRBJ1-2, with D perhaps TRBD1 (5 bases). The CDR3 has 16 amino acids. Germline CDR1 reads SEHNR; CDR2 reads FQNEAQ (reference sequence). V was cut by 3 bases and J by 6 bases, with 20 bases left in between. The variable domain in full, with the rest retrieved from reference TRBV7-9 and TRBJ1-2, is DTGVSQNPRHKITKRGQNVTFRCDPISEHNRLYWYRQTLGQGPEFLTYFQNEAQLEKSRLLSDRFSAERPKGSFSTLEIQRTEQGDSAMYLCASSFSPSGASHGYTFGSGTRLTVV.